Below are 15 T cell receptor beta chains sequenced from a single sample in a study of OX40 agonist ivuxolimab in advanced cancers. Clones were sequenced by immunoSEQ multiplex PCR, and TCRdb holds only the in-frame ones, with some missing. The sample has tens of thousands of clones; 81% are singletons. Sequences were derived from CD4+ or CD8+ T cells sorted from blood, sampled in a trial of the OX40 agonist ivuxolimab. The receptors shown here come from an adult with an advanced solid tumor such as melanoma, head and neck, liver or kidney cancer.

The chain recombines TRBV7-9 with TRBJ1-2; the D gene is possibly TRBD1 (5 bases). Germline assignment: CDR1 SEHNR and CDR2 FQNEAQ (reference sequence). Trimming removed 1 base at V and 5 bases at J, with 20 bases between. The CDR3 runs to 17 residues. The CDR3, as DNA: TGTGCCAGCAGCTTAGAAATGTCTATTGGGACTTCATATGGCTACACCTTC. As protein: CASSLEMSIGTSYGYTF.

This clone has just a few counts. The V and J genes are TRBV9 and TRBJ1-1; D possibly corresponds to TRBD1 (6 bases). This CDR3 is 15 amino acids long. V was pared by 3 bases and J by 6 bases, with 18 bases between. CDR1 is SGDLS, CDR2 YYNGEE, per germline. CDR3 sequence reads: CASSAPQGLSAEAFF. CDR3 DNA: TGTGCCAGCAGCGCTCCACAGGGCCTAAGCGCTGAAGCTTTCTTT.

This chain joins TRBV19 and TRBJ1-2; D not certain. Deletions cut 9 bases from V and 8 bases from J, with 22 bases between. Germline values: CDR1 LNHDA, CDR2 SQIVND (reference sequence). The CDR3 is 14 amino acids. CDR3 residues: CASHTVDRSKGYTF. CDR3 nucleotides: TGTGCCAGCCATACTGTAGACCGTTCGAAAGGCTACACCTTC.

For the CDR3, the DNA is TGTGCCAGCAGCTTAATCTGGGGGAACAATGAGCAGTTCTTC. Translation gives CASSLIWGNNEQFF. The chain is built from TRBV7-2 and TRBJ2-1; D may be TRBD1 or TRBD2 (5 bases each). Trimming left V 2 bases short and J 5 bases short, with 10 bases between. CDR3 size: 14 residues. The germline V gene has CDR1 SGHTA and CDR2 FQGNSA.

The chain uses TRBV5-4 and TRBJ2-7; D is ambiguous. V was cut by 0 bases and J by 6 bases, with 13 bases left in between. The CDR3 extends over 14 amino acids. The germline CDR1 and CDR2 sequences are SGHNT and YYREEE (reference sequence). The CDR3 coding sequence is TGTGCCAGCAGCTTGGGCCTTGCCTCAGTCGAGCAGTACTTC. Protein sequence: CASSLGLASVEQYF.

This chain links TRBV5-1 with TRBJ2-5; 13 bases are shared with TRBD2. Germline V gene sequence: CDR1 SGHRS, CDR2 YFSETQ. J gave up 5 bases and V 4 bases, and 20 bases lay outside the gene matches. This CDR3 is built from 20 residues. Here the CDR3 DNA reads TGCGCCAGCAGCGGATGGAGCTTGCGGACTAGCGGGAGACAGCCCGAGACCCAGTACTTC. As protein: CASSGWSLRTSGRQPETQYF.

The rearrangement links TRBV4-1 to TRBJ1-2; maybe TRBD1 (5 bases). V dropped 1 base and J dropped 4 bases, with 13 bases sitting between them. CDR3 length: 15 residues. CDR1 is MGHRA and CDR2 is YSYEKL in the germline V gene. The CDR3 DNA follows: TGCGCCAGCAGCCAAGGCCAGGGAATGGTCTATGGCTACACCTTC. It codes for CASSQGQGMVYGYTF.

CDR3 in DNA: TGTGCCAGCAGCAAAGGCAGGAGCGGGCCCTACGAGCAGTACTTC. It codes for CASSKGRSGPYEQYF. The chain links TRBV21-1 to TRBJ2-7; the table's D call, TRBD2, was not checked against the DNA. TRBV21-1 is labeled a pseudogene. This CDR3 is 15 amino acids long.

V and J are TRBV13 and TRBJ2-1; 9 bases match TRBD1. Germline lookup yields CDR1 PRHDT and CDR2 FYEKMQ (reference sequence). The CDR3 sequence is 15 residues long. After removal of 5 bases from V and 5 bases from J, the junction contained 7 bases not matched to a gene. This CDR3 is CASSESGQGNNEQFF. The CDR3 DNA is TGTGCCAGCAGCGAGAGTGGACAGGGGAACAATGAGCAGTTCTTC.

The rearrangement joins TRBV4-3 to TRBJ2-1; D uncertain. The CDR3 has 15 residues. Germline lookup yields CDR1 LGHNA and CDR2 YSLEER. V lost 0 bases, J lost 1 base, and 7 bases lay in between. CDR3: CASSQEAASYNEQFF. The CDR3 DNA follows: TGCGCCAGCAGCCAAGAAGCAGCGTCCTACAATGAGCAGTTCTTC.

This clone has only a few counts. The rearrangement uses TRBV10-2 and TRBJ1-2; unclear D gene. V was clipped by 3 bases and J by 2 bases, with 4 bases between them. Germline-derived CDR1 and CDR2 are WSHSY and SAAADI. The CDR3 covers 12 residues. CDR3 region: CASSETNYGYTF. CDR3 sequence (DNA): TGCGCCAGCAGTGAAACGAACTATGGCTACACCTTC.

This chain connects TRBV19 to TRBJ2-3, with TRBD2 as a possible D gene (5 bases). The ends were cut back, 7 bases at V and 4 bases at J, with 18 bases in the middle. CDR1 is LNHDA and CDR2 is SQIVND in the germline V gene (reference sequence). The CDR3 length is 15 residues. The CDR3 loop reads CASTPRRESSDTQYF. The CDR3 nucleotides read TGTGCCAGTACCCCGCGTAGGGAGTCGTCAGATACGCAGTATTTT.

The gene calls are TRBV5-6 and TRBJ1-2; TRBD1 is a possible D gene (6 bases). In germline, CDR1 is SGHDT, CDR2 YYEEEE. This CDR3 has 13 amino acids. The ends were cut back, 0 bases at V and 7 bases at J, with 10 bases in the middle. The CDR3 loop is CASSLEQGGGYTF. The CDR3 DNA follows: TGTGCCAGCAGCTTGGAACAGGGTGGTGGCTACACCTTC.

This clone appeared a few times. The chain links TRBV29-1 to TRBJ2-5; 8 nucleotides align to TRBD1. Germline CDR1 and CDR2: SQVTM and ANQGSEA. V gave up 4 bases and J gave up 5 bases; unmatched junction bases: 3. This CDR3 comprises 12 residues. CDR3 sequence (DNA): TGCAGCGTTGGGGGACAGGCCGAGACCCAGTACTTC. This codes for CSVGGQAETQYF.

V gene TRBV6-6 combines with J gene TRBJ2-1; TRBD2 is a possible D gene (5 bases). CDR1 is MNHNY and CDR2 is SVGAGI in the germline V gene (reference sequence). This CDR3 spans 12 amino acids. Trimming shortened V by 2 bases and J by 8 bases, and 7 bases separated the two germline ends. The CDR3 is CASSYRGDEQFF. CDR3 DNA: TGTGCCAGCAGTTACCGGGGAGATGAGCAGTTCTTC.